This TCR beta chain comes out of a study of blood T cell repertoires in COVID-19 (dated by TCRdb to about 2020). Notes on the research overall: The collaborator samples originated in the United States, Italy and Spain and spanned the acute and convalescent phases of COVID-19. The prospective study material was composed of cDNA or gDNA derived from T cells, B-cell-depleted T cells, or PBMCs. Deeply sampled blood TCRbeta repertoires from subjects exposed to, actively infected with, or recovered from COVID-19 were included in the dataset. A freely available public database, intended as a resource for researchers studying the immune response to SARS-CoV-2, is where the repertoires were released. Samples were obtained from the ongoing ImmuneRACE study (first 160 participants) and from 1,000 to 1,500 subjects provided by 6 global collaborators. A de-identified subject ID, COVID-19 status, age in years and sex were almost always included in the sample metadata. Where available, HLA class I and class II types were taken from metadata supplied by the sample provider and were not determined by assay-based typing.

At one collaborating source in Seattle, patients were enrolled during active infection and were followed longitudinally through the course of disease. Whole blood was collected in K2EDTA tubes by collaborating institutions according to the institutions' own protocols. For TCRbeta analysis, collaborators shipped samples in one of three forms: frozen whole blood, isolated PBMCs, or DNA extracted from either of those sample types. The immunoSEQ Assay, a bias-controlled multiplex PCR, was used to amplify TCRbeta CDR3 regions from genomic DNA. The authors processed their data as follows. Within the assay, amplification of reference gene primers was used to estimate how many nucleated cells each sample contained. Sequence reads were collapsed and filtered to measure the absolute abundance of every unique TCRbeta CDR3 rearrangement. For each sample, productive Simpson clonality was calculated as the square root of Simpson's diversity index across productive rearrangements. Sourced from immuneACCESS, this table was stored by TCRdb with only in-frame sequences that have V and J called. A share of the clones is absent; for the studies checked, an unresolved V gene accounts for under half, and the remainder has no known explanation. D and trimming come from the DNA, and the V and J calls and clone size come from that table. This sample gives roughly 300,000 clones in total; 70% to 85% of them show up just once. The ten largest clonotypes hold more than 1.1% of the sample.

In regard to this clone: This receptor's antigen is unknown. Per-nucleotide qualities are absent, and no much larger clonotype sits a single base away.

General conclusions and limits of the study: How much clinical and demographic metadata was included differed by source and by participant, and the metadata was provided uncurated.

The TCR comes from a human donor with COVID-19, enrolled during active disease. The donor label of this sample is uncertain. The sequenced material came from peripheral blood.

The base sequence is TGTGCCAGTAGTACCGGACTAGCGGGGAGCTCCTACGAGCAGTACTTC. Protein translation: CASSTGLAGSSYEQYF. This chain is built from TRBV19 and TRBJ2-7, with 12 bases in between that match TRBD2. Based on the germline V gene (reference sequence), the CDR1 and CDR2 sequences are LNHDA and SQIVND. The CDR3 measures 16 amino acids from cysteine to phenylalanine. The read is trimmed to its CDR3 DNA, 48 bases read in frame from base 1. V lost 4 bases and J lost 0 bases, and the count of bases not matched to a germline gene is 4.